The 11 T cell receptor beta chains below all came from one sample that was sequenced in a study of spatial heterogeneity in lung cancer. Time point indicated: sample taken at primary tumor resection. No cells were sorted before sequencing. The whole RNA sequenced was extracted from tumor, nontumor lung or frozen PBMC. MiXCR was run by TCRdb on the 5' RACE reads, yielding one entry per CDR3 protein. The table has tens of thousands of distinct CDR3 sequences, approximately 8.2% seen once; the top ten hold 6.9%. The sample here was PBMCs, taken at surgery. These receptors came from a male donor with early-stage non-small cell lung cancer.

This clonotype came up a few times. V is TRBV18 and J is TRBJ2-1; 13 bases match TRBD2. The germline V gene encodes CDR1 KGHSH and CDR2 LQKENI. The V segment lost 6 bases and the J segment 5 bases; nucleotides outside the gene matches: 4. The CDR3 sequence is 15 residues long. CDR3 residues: CASSPTSGRDNEQFF. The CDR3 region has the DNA TGTGCCAGCTCCCCCACTAGCGGGAGGGACAATGAGCAGTTCTTC.

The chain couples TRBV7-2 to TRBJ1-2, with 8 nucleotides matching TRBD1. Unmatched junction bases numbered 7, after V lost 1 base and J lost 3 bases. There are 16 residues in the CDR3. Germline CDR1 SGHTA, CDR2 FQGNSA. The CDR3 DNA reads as TGTGCCAGCAGCTTAGTCAGGGGGCCGTCGGACTATGGCTACACCTTC. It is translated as CASSLVRGPSDYGYTF.

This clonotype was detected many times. CDR3 residues: CSVGLAGVVGELFF. CDR3 nucleotide sequence: TGCAGCGTAGGACTAGCGGGAGTGGTCGGGGAGCTGTTTTTT. The chain recombines TRBV29-1 with TRBJ2-2; 13 bases line up with TRBD2. The V gene's germline CDR1 is SQVTM and CDR2 ANQGSEA. CDR3 size: 14 residues. V trimming: 6 bases; J trimming: 7 bases; junction bases outside the gene matches: 5.

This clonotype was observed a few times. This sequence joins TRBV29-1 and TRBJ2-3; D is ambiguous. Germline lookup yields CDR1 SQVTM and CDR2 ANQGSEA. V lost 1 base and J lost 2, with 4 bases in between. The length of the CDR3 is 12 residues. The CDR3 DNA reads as TGCAGCGTTGAAGGGTTCACAGATACGCAGTATTTT. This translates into CSVEGFTDTQYF.

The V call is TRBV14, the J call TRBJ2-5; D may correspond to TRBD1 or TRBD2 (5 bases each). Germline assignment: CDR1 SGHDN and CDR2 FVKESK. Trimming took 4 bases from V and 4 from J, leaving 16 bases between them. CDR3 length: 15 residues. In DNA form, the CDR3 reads TGTGCCAGCAGCCCTCTAACAGGAGGAGGAGAGACCCAGTACTTC. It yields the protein CASSPLTGGGETQYF.

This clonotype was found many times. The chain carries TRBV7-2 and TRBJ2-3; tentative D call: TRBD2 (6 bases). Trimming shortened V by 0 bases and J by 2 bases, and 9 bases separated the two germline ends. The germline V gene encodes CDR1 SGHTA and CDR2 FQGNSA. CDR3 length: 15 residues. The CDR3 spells CASSLARGDTDTQYF. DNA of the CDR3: TGTGCCAGCAGCTTAGCGCGGGGTGACACAGATACGCAGTATTTT.

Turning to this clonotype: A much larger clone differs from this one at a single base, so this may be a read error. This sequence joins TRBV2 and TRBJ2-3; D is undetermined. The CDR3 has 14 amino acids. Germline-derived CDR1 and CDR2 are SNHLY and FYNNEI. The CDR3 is CANSGGLSTDTQYF. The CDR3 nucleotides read TGTGCCAACAGTGGTGGCCTGAGCACAGATACGCAGTATTTT.

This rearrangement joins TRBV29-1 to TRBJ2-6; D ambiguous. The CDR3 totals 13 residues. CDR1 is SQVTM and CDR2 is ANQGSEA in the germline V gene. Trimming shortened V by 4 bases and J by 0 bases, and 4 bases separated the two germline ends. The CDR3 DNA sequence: TGCAGCGTTGCTGCCTCTGGGGCCAACGTCCTGACTTTC. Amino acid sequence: CSVAASGANVLTF. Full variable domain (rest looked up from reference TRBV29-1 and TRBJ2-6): SAVISQKPSRDICQRGTSLTIQCQVDSQVTMMFWYRQQPGQSLTLIATANQGSEATYESGFVIDKFPISRPNLTFSTLTVSNMSPEDSSIYLCSVAASGANVLTFGAGSRLTVL.

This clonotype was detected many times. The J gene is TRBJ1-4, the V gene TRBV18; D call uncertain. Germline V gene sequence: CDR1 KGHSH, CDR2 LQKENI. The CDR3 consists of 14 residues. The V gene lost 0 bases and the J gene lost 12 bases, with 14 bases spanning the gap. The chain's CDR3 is CASSPPSKGMELFF. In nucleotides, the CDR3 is TGTGCCAGCTCACCACCGAGTAAGGGAATGGAACTGTTTTTT.

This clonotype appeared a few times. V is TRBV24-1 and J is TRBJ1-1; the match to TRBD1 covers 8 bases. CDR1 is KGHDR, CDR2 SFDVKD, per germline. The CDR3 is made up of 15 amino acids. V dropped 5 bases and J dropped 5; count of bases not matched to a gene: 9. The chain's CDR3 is CATSAMVQGATEAFF. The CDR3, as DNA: TGTGCCACCAGTGCCATGGTTCAGGGGGCTACTGAAGCTTTCTTT.

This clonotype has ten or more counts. Here the CDR3 reads CASSVGQRLFDEQFF. The CDR3 DNA reads TGTGCCAGCAGCGTAGGTCAGCGTTTGTTTGATGAGCAGTTCTTC. The chain carries TRBV9 and TRBJ2-1; D gene uncertain. CDR1 and CDR2 (germline): SGDLS, YYNGEE. The CDR3 length is 15 residues. V lost 0 bases, J lost 8 bases, and 15 bases lay in between.